This T cell receptor beta chain was retrieved from a study of T cell responses to AZD1222 COVID-19 vaccine. As for the study in general: Combined were second doses at about 4 or about 12 weeks.

Trimming shortened V by 0 bases and J by 2 bases, and 7 bases separated the two germline ends. CDR1 and CDR2 from the germline V gene are SGHAT and FQNNGV. This CDR3 has 14 amino acids. As to this clone: The antigen remains undetermined.

General study points: The breadth and depth of Spike-specific TCRs increased once two AZD1222 doses had been given. There were vaccine-associated CD4 TCRs across spike, dominant at 160-218 and 743-854. Clonal diversity was possibly underestimated, and the donors were mostly white British, with more females.

The protocol was immunoSEQ multiplex PCR, while the TCRdb copy is restricted to in-frame clones and leaves out a portion. The sample has roughly 140,000 clones, 88% seen once. V and J are TRBV11-2 and TRBJ1-2; D call uncertain. The clonotype originates from an adult in good health. This sample comprised peripheral blood, obtained on day 0 of AZD1222 vaccination. Here the CDR3 reads CASSLEQTNYGYTF. CDR3 sequence (DNA): TGTGCCAGCAGCTTAGAACAGACAAACTATGGCTACACCTTC. The full variable domain, completed using reference TRBV11-2 and TRBJ1-2, is EAGVAQSPRYKIIEKRQSVAFWCNPISGHATLYWYQQILGQGPKLLIQFQNNGVVDDSQLPKDRFSAERLKGVDSTLKIQPAKLEDSAVYLCASSLEQTNYGYTFGSGTRLTVV.